One sample yielded the 10 T cell receptor beta chains listed below, sequenced in a study of graft-versus-host responses after intestinal transplantation. The data were produced by immunoSEQ multiplex PCR, yet TCRdb's version contains in-frame clones alone and is incomplete. The table records 40,000 or so clones, over 85% of them present only once. This specimen consisted of PBMCs, obtained approximately 740 days after intestinal transplantation. Receptor source: a human patient who received an intestinal transplant, so some T cells may come from the graft donor.

This chain links TRBV4-1 with TRBJ1-1; a weak D match, TRBD1 (6 bases). Germline CDR1 reads MGHRA; CDR2 reads YSYEKL. V gave up 0 bases and J gave up 3 bases, with 11 bases separating them. The CDR3 sequence is 15 residues long. Here the CDR3 reads CASSQDRAGDTEAFF. The CDR3 DNA reads as TGCGCCAGCAGCCAAGATAGGGCAGGGGACACTGAAGCTTTCTTT.

The chain has TRBV6-1 and TRBJ2-5; tentatively, D is TRBD1 (6 bases). The V gene lost 6 bases and the J gene lost 7 bases, with 21 bases spanning the gap. The CDR3 contains 15 residues. Germline V lookup: CDR1 MNHNS, CDR2 SASEGT. CDR3 sequence (DNA): TGTGCCAGCAGAGGGTACAGGGACGCCCATTTGACCCAGTACTTC. Amino acid sequence: CASRGYRDAHLTQYF.

CDR3 residues: CASSQDRSGGRDEQFF. CDR3 in DNA: TGCGCCAGCAGCCAAGATCGTAGCGGGGGGCGGGATGAGCAGTTCTTC. V and J are TRBV4-1 and TRBJ2-1; 10 bases line up with TRBD2. Germline lookup yields CDR1 MGHRA and CDR2 YSYEKL. This CDR3 contains 16 residues. V was pared by 0 bases and J by 8 bases, with 7 bases of the junction left unmatched.

This chain connects TRBV6-6 to TRBJ2-1, with 7 bases matching TRBD2. Germline V CDR1 and CDR2: MNHNY, SVGAGI (reference sequence). V lost 5 bases and J lost 5; bases outside the gene matches: 12. The CDR3 spans 16 residues. The CDR3 here is CASSPGTTSTHNEQFF. The CDR3 nucleotides are TGTGCCAGCAGTCCCGGGACTACCTCGACCCACAATGAGCAGTTCTTC.

The chain has TRBV5-1 and TRBJ1-1; 7 bases fit TRBD1. Trimming took 0 bases from V and 7 from J; bases not matched to a gene: 6. CDR3 length equals 14 residues. Germline CDR1 and CDR2: SGHRS and YFSETQ. CDR3 bases: TGCGCCAGCAGCTTGGGACTCCAGGGGGTTGAAGCTTTCTTT. This sequence encodes CASSLGLQGVEAFF.

V and J are TRBV7-9 and TRBJ1-1; 7 positions match TRBD1. The germline V gene has CDR1 SEHNR and CDR2 FQNEAQ (reference sequence). V trimming: 3 bases; J trimming: 4 bases; junction bases outside the gene matches: 8. The CDR3 has 15 amino acids. CDR3 sequence: CASSFLTGVTTEAFF. The CDR3 DNA is TGTGCCAGCAGCTTTTTAACAGGGGTGACCACTGAAGCTTTCTTT.

The gene calls are TRBV13 and TRBJ1-2; D possibly corresponds to TRBD1 (6 bases). Germline CDR1 and CDR2: PRHDT and FYEKMQ (reference sequence). The CDR3 loop spans 14 amino acids. Trimming shortened V by 1 base and J by 4 bases, and 10 bases separated the two germline ends. The CDR3 nucleotides are TGTGCCAGCAGCTTAGCAGGGGATACCTATGGCTACACCTTC. This encodes CASSLAGDTYGYTF.

This rearrangement joins TRBV30 to TRBJ2-5, with 9 bases identical to TRBD1. This CDR3 spans 15 amino acids. Germline CDR1 is GTSNPN and CDR2 is SVGIG (reference sequence). After removal of 1 base from V and 1 base from J, the junction contained 4 bases not matched to a gene. CDR3 amino acids: CAWSATGGPQETQYF. CDR3 DNA sequence: TGTGCCTGGAGTGCTACAGGGGGCCCCCAAGAGACCCAGTACTTC.

This clone occurred once. This rearrangement joins TRBV19 to TRBJ2-3, with 8 bases matching TRBD2. This CDR3 region has 15 residues. V dropped 1 base and J dropped 4; count of bases not matched to a gene: 4. Germline assignment: CDR1 LNHDA and CDR2 SQIVND (reference sequence). The chain's CDR3 is CASSIVLAVADTQYF. The CDR3, as DNA: TGTGCCAGTAGTATAGTACTAGCGGTTGCAGATACGCAGTATTTT.

The chain carries TRBV15 and TRBJ1-5; TRBD1 agrees at 7 bases. CDR1 is LNHNV and CDR2 is YYDKDF in the germline V gene (reference sequence). The CDR3 consists of 16 residues. V shed 2 bases, J shed 0 bases, and the junction held 4 bases outside the gene matches. Here the CDR3 reads CATSRSGTDSNQPQHF. The CDR3 nucleotides read TGTGCCACCAGCAGATCTGGGACAGATAGCAATCAGCCCCAGCATTTT.